This is a list of T cell receptor beta chains from one sample in a study of T cell repertoires in cytomegalovirus infection. Their antigen targets remain unknown. TCRdb called the reads again in MiXCR, with one record for every CDR3 protein. The profile shows some 920,000 distinct CDR3 sequences, less than 40% of them singletons. Material: cultured CD8+ T cells from PBMCs, obtained from culture after CMV antigen stimulation. The source of these receptors is a human donor in good health (CMV status not recorded). Some clones in this sample may be carry-over from other donors' samples. The conserved cysteine and the conserved F or W are not part of the CDR3 here. A D gene is named only where the DNA matches it firmly.

TRBV4-1,NA,ASSLLPERTEAF
TRBV7-9,NA,ASSFPGGDEQY
TRBV7-9,TRBD1,ASSLMGQGDTEAF
TRBV9,NA,ASSPGHEGTSPGANVLT
TRBV7-8,NA,SERGRGGELF
TRBV4-1,NA,ASSQDGQGTGELF
TRBV7-6,NA,ASSFGGAGTEAF
TRBV27,NA,ATMGKEQY
TRBV6-5,NA,ASSYLSRNEQF
TRBV27,NA,ASSTGSWTEAF
TRBV6-6,NA,ASESRAGFIRSNQPQH
TRBV6-8,TRBD1,ASSSRTGGYNSLLH
TRBV6-8,NA,VSSLRVNTEAF
TRBV10-3,NA,AITRDGQSSYNSPLH
TRBV6-1,NA,ASSEAGERLYQETQY
TRBV2,NA,ASSDDGTPSSYEQY
TRBV7-3,NA,ASSLARTGVDTQY
TRBV28,TRBD1,ASSRRTGTYNEQF
TRBV25-1,NA,ASSPPITNYGYT
TRBV5-6,TRBD1,ASSLRTGLPHQH
TRBV6-5,TRBD1,ASRRTGYTDTQY
TRBV7-2,TRBD1,ASSPRDRGLNIQY
TRBV12-3/TRBV12-4,NA,ASSLPRGNTIY
TRBV7-9,NA,ASSSFGEKLQPQH
TRBV7-9,NA,ASSSRQVNTEAF